A selection of T cell receptor beta chains follows, all from one sample in a study of cytomegalovirus exposure and HLA in healthy donors. TCRdb keeps only in-frame clones here, not all; method: immunoSEQ multiplex PCR. There are approximately 230,000 clones in the sample; about 90% occur only once, and about 12% lies in the top ten. The specimen sequenced was PBMCs. The source is a man between 18 and 35 years old in good health and CMV-seropositive. The conserved cysteine and the conserved F or W are not part of the CDR3 here. D genes are given only for firm matches. Expanded clones are given a class, and other clones once, few, many or no size at all.

abundance: .; d_gene: TRBD2; v_gene: TRBV29-1; CDR3aa: SVRRGGEETQY
abundance: once; d_gene: .; v_gene: TRBV29-1; CDR3aa: SASRPPPTKTQY
abundance: .; d_gene: .; v_gene: TRBV29-1; CDR3aa: SVSQGSGNTIY
abundance: .; d_gene: .; v_gene: TRBV27; CDR3aa: ASSLSGGGFYEQY
abundance: .; d_gene: .; v_gene: TRBV28; CDR3aa: ASSFSGGNTIY
abundance: .; d_gene: .; v_gene: TRBV11-2; CDR3aa: ASSLSVRDVGQETQY
abundance: once; d_gene: TRBD2; v_gene: TRBV7-9; CDR3aa: ASSLNRGAGEYEQY
abundance: .; d_gene: .; v_gene: TRBV25-1; CDR3aa: ASSDFQDPTNYGYT
abundance: .; d_gene: .; v_gene: TRBV18; CDR3aa: ASSLNTFQSGELF
abundance: .; d_gene: .; v_gene: TRBV6-1; CDR3aa: ASSELRGYEQY
abundance: .; d_gene: TRBD1; v_gene: TRBV10-3; CDR3aa: AISDRGQGAAYEQY
abundance: .; d_gene: TRBD1; v_gene: TRBV5-1; CDR3aa: ASSRTGERGEKLF
abundance: .; d_gene: TRBD1; v_gene: TRBV5-1; CDR3aa: ASSLRLGQGRNTEAF
abundance: .; d_gene: .; v_gene: TRBV7-9; CDR3aa: ASTLINHRVAEAF
abundance: .; d_gene: .; v_gene: TRBV9; CDR3aa: ASSPQTGRSTYEQY
abundance: .; d_gene: .; v_gene: TRBV4-2; CDR3aa: ASSQRLDETQY
abundance: few; d_gene: TRBD1; v_gene: TRBV6-5; CDR3aa: ASRRDSSNYGYT
abundance: .; d_gene: .; v_gene: TRBV6-1; CDR3aa: ASSELPQNTEAF
abundance: .; d_gene: .; v_gene: TRBV19; CDR3aa: ASSIDRNGENYGYT
abundance: once; d_gene: TRBD1; v_gene: TRBV12-5; CDR3aa: ASGLQGTTQF
abundance: .; d_gene: TRBD1; v_gene: TRBV6-6; CDR3aa: ASSYSRAGGNQPQH
abundance: .; d_gene: .; v_gene: TRBV7-8; CDR3aa: ASSLKWGIHPNQPQH
abundance: .; d_gene: .; v_gene: TRBV27; CDR3aa: ASRGAGGANTDTQY
abundance: .; d_gene: TRBD1; v_gene: TRBV2; CDR3aa: ASCRDRTVLT
abundance: .; d_gene: TRBD1; v_gene: TRBV7-2; CDR3aa: ASSWGPNRGAETQY
abundance: .; d_gene: .; v_gene: TRBV27; CDR3aa: ASSLGGSNQPQH
abundance: .; d_gene: TRBD1; v_gene: TRBV5-1; CDR3aa: ASNYRGGYT
abundance: .; d_gene: .; v_gene: TRBV4-1; CDR3aa: ASSPLGVGLNEQF
abundance: .; d_gene: TRBD2; v_gene: TRBV5-4; CDR3aa: ASSPRGRVYEQY
abundance: .; d_gene: TRBD1; v_gene: TRBV6-5; CDR3aa: ASSYSWTGFTGELF
abundance: .; d_gene: .; v_gene: TRBV7-6; CDR3aa: ASSLDRDSYEQY
abundance: .; d_gene: TRBD1; v_gene: TRBV28; CDR3aa: ASSLLDRDGGELF
abundance: few; d_gene: .; v_gene: TRBV1; CDR3aa: TSSQGGTEAF
abundance: .; d_gene: .; v_gene: TRBV5-5; CDR3aa: ASSLRWDYGYT
abundance: .; d_gene: .; v_gene: TRBV6-1; CDR3aa: ASLQGGNQPQH
abundance: .; d_gene: .; v_gene: TRBV6-1; CDR3aa: ASSERKGTQY
abundance: .; d_gene: .; v_gene: TRBV5-1; CDR3aa: ASSLEWGKGEKLF
abundance: .; d_gene: .; v_gene: TRBV27; CDR3aa: ASSFGGPSYNEQF
abundance: .; d_gene: .; v_gene: TRBV28; CDR3aa: ASSYNDRTEAF
abundance: .; d_gene: .; v_gene: TRBV7-6; CDR3aa: ASSARQGYGYT
abundance: .; d_gene: .; v_gene: TRBV18; CDR3aa: ASSPRKGTEAF
abundance: .; d_gene: TRBD1; v_gene: TRBV10-3; CDR3aa: AISSPRQGARPESGNTIY
abundance: .; d_gene: .; v_gene: TRBV6-5; CDR3aa: ASSSGRLLNTEAF
abundance: .; d_gene: .; v_gene: TRBV9; CDR3aa: ASSVIQGAYNEQF
abundance: .; d_gene: .; v_gene: TRBV29-1; CDR3aa: SVLAVRTTEAF
abundance: .; d_gene: .; v_gene: TRBV19; CDR3aa: ASPGTFYEQY
abundance: once; d_gene: TRBD1; v_gene: TRBV18; CDR3aa: ASSPRGTGVSNEKLF
abundance: .; d_gene: .; v_gene: TRBV5-4; CDR3aa: ASSEGVGGLDGYT
abundance: .; d_gene: .; v_gene: TRBV6-5; CDR3aa: ASRPEIGELF
abundance: .; d_gene: .; v_gene: TRBV2; CDR3aa: ASRRTAGTEAF
abundance: .; d_gene: TRBD2; v_gene: TRBV7-8; CDR3aa: ASSLGSSGRANEQF
abundance: once; d_gene: .; v_gene: TRBV9; CDR3aa: ASSVASPGAVETQY
abundance: .; d_gene: TRBD1; v_gene: TRBV19; CDR3aa: ASSTGQGQSNQPQH